The clone carrying this T cell receptor beta chain was counted only a few times. Germline CDR1 SGHRS, CDR2 YFSETQ. Trimming took 4 bases from V and 3 from J, leaving 11 bases between them. The CDR3 contains 13 residues. This record comes from a study of control samples from healthy donors and cancer patients. Assay: immunoSEQ multiplex PCR; the TCRdb copy retains only in-frame clones and omits some. Of 210,000 or so clones listed, about 89% were seen once; the top ten hold less than 2%. The sequencing input was blood. This clonotype was obtained from a man aged 25 to 40 in good health. This sequence joins TRBV5-1 and TRBJ2-7; TRBD2 might be the D (5 bases). CDR3: CASSPSDFYEQYF. The DNA for the CDR3 is TGCGCCAGCAGCCCTTCGGACTTCTACGAGCAGTACTTC. Together with reference TRBV5-1 and TRBJ2-7, the CDR3 gives the full variable domain: KAGVTQTPRYLIKTRGQQVTLSCSPISGHRSVSWYQQTPGQGLQFLFEYFSETQRNKGNFPGRFSGRQFSNSRSEMNVSTLELGDSALYLCASSPSDFYEQYFGPGTRLTVT.